The clone carrying this T cell receptor (beta chain) has a count of ten or more. With a J-beta primer mix and a sample-barcoded 5' primer, a second PCR ran roughly 7 to 11 cycles. Via MiXCR, TCRdb re-called the 5' RACE reads, giving one row per CDR3 protein. The sample lists under 2,000,000 distinct CDR3 sequences; 49% were seen once. CDR1 MNHEY and CDR2 SVGAGI come from the germline V gene. V was cut by 7 bases and J by 7 bases, with 16 bases left in between. The CDR3 extends over 13 amino acids. The sample comes from a study of blood T cells in healthy people across ages. Sequenced: blood. The J gene is TRBJ2-5, the V gene TRBV6-5; D perhaps matches TRBD2 (6 bases). This clonotype originated in a woman between 35 and 50 years old in good health. DNA for the CDR3: TGTGCCAGCAATCGGGACCCGGAGGGGACCCAGTACTTC. Protein product: CASNRDPEGTQYF.